This T cell receptor beta chain emerged from a study of multiple sclerosis patients with progressive multifocal leukoencephalopathy. Study-wide points: Lower normalized Shannon entropy suggested reduced TRB diversity in most PML patients. Clones expanded at PML were already present before and during natalizumab.

CDR3 size: 18 residues. Trimming stripped 3 bases from V and 6 bases from J, with 27 bases between. Germline V gene data show CDR1 as SGHTA and CDR2 as FQGNSA. Of note for this clone: The antigen is unknown.

Regarding time point: roughly 12 months of natalizumab therapy. The assay was run at survey level. Each PCR contained spiked synthetic TR CDR3 controls spanning every V-J pairing. Sequencing used immunoSEQ multiplex PCR; TCRdb keeps in-frame clones, though not all of them. The sample yields 20,000 to 30,000 clones, 80% to 95% seen once. The TCR comes from a man aged 25 to 40 with multiple sclerosis. The sequences come from PBMCs, collected from a patient treated with natalizumab. V and J are TRBV7-2 and TRBJ2-7; D gene uncertain. This CDR3 is CASSFGNRGGISLGEQYF. Here the CDR3 DNA reads TGTGCCAGCAGCTTCGGTAACCGAGGTGGCATATCACTTGGCGAGCAGTACTTC.